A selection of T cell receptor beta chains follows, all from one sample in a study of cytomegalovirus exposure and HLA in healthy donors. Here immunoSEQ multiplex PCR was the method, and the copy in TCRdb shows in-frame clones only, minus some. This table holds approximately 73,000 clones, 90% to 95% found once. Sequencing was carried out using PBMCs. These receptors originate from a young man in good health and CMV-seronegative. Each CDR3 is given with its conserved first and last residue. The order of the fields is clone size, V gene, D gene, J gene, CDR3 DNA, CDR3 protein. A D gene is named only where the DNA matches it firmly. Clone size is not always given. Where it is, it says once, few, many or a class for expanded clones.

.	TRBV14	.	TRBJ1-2	TGTGCCAGCAGCCAAACCAGGGGTGGCTATGGCTACACCTTC	CASSQTRGGYGYTF
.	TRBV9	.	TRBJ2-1	TGTGCCAGCAGCGTAGCGAGGTGGATGGATGAGCAGTTCTTC	CASSVARWMDEQFF
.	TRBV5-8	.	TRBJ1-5	TGTGCCAGCAGCTCCGGTAATCAGCCCCAGCATTTT	CASSSGNQPQHF
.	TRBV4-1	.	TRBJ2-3	TGCGCCAGCAGCCAAGATCAGCGTGAGACAGATACGCAGTATTTT	CASSQDQRETDTQYF
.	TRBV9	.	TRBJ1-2	TGTGCCAGCAGCTTTCTGGACACAAGTGACTACACCTTC	CASSFLDTSDYTF
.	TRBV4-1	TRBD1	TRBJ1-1	TGCGCCAGCAGCCACCCCCCCCGCCCGACAGGGGCCTCGCCGAACACTGAAGCTTTCTTT	CASSHPPRPTGASPNTEAFF
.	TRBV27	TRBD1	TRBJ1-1	TGTGCCAGCAGTTTAGGGACAGGGCCTGAAGCTTTCTTT	CASSLGTGPEAFF
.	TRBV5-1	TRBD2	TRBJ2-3	TGCGCCAGCAGCTCGGGACTAGCGGGGGGGATGTCTAGCACAGATACGCAGTATTTT	CASSSGLAGGMSSTDTQYF
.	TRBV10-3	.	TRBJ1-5	TGTGCCATCGGCAGGGCTGGTCAGCCCCAGCATTTT	CAIGRAGQPQHF
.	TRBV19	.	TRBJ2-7	TGTGCCAGTAGGGAGCAGGGTCTCTCCTACGAGCAGTACTTC	CASREQGLSYEQYF
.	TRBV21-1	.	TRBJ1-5	TGTGCCAGCCTTATCAGGGGTCATGTATATAGCAATCAGCCCCAGCATTTT	CASLIRGHVYSNQPQHF
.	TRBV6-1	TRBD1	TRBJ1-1	TGTGCCAGCAGTGACTTAACGGGGACAGGGAACACTGAAGCTTTCTTT	CASSDLTGTGNTEAFF
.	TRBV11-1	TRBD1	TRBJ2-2	TGTGCCAGCAGCTTAATCGGACAGGGCGGAGGGGAGCTGTTTTTT	CASSLIGQGGGELFF
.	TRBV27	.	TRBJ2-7	TGTGCCAGCAGTTCCGGACTGGGGAAGCAGTACTTC	CASSSGLGKQYF
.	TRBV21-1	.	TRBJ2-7	TGTGCCAGCAGTACAGGGACCTACTACGAGCAGTACTTC	CASSTGTYYEQYF
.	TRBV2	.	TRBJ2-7	TGTGCCAGCAGTGAGCCGGACAGACTCTACGAGCAGTACTTC	CASSEPDRLYEQYF
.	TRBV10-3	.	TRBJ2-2	TGTGCCATCAGTGAGGCGGGAACCGGGGAGCTGTTTTTT	CAISEAGTGELFF
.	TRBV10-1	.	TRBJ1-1	TGCGCCAGCAGTGAGTCGAGTCCAGGGAAAGAAGCTTTCTTT	CASSESSPGKEAFF
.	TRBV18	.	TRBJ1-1	TGTGCCAGCTCAGAAGTCGCACAGGGCGGCGGCACTGAAGCTTTCTTT	CASSEVAQGGGTEAFF
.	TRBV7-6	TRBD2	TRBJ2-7	TGTGCCAGCAGCCCCGGACTAGCAACCCCACGAGAGCAGTACTTC	CASSPGLATPREQYF
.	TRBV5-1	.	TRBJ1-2	TGCGCCAGCAGTACAAATGTAGGGGATCGGGCCGGCTACACCTTC	CASSTNVGDRAGYTF
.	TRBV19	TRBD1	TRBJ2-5	TGTGCCAGCAAACGGGACAGGGGGAGAGAGACCCAGTACTTC	CASKRDRGRETQYF
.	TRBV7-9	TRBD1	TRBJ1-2	TGTGCCAGCAGCTCTCGACAGGGTCTAGGGTTTTACACCTTC	CASSSRQGLGFYTF
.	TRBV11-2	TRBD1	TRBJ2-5	TGTGCCAGCAGCTTAGATAGGGCAGGGGGAGAGACCCAGTACTTC	CASSLDRAGGETQYF
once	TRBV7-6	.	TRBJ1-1	TGTGCCAGCAGCCGTATTCCCGGGACTACCATCCAAGGTATTGAAGCTTTCTTT	CASSRIPGTTIQGIEAFF
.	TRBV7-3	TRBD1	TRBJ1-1	TGTGCCAGCAGCTTAATCATGTTATTTCCGCCCCCCAGGGGGCTCACTGAAGCTTTCTTT	CASSLIMLFPPPRGLTEAFF
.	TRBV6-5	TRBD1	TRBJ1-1	TGTGCCAGCAGTTTGACAGGGGGGACTGAAGCTTTCTTT	CASSLTGGTEAFF
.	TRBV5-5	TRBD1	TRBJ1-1	TGTGCCAGCAGCCCCCTAAACAGGGGCTATGAAGCTTTCTTT	CASSPLNRGYEAFF
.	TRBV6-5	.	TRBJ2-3	TGTGCCAGCAGTTACGGGACTCCAGATACGCAGTATTTT	CASSYGTPDTQYF
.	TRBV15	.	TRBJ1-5	TGTGCCACCAGCATTAAAATTAATCAGCCCCAGCATTTT	CATSIKINQPQHF
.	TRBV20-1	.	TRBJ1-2	TGCAGTGCGCGGACGGGGATCGACACCTTC	CSARTGIDTF
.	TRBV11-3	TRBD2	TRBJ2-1	TGTGCCAGCAGCGGACTAGCTTCAGCATATAGAGAGCAGTTCTTC	CASSGLASAYREQFF
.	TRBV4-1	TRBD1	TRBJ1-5	TGCGCCAGCAGCCAAGACGAGACAGGGAGGTATCAGCCCCAGCATTTT	CASSQDETGRYQPQHF
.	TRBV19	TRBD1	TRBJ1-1	TGTGCCAGTAGTATGGGACAGGGGACCACTGAAGCTTTCTTT	CASSMGQGTTEAFF
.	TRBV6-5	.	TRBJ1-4	TGTGCCAGCAGTTCCAAGAGACGGGTTGAAAAACTGTTTTTT	CASSSKRRVEKLFF
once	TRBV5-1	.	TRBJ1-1	TGCGCCAGCAGCTTGACAGGTAAGATGAACACTGAAGCTTTCTTT	CASSLTGKMNTEAFF